A single sample is the source of the 4 T cell receptor beta chains below, sequenced in a study of blood T cell repertoires in COVID-19. Repertoires were generated with immunoSEQ multiplex PCR, while TCRdb's copy carries only in-frame clones and drops some. Among hundreds of thousands of clones, roughly 80% were seen once, and the ten largest hold about 9.6%. The sample consisted of peripheral blood. These receptors all come from a man older than 75 with acute or convalescent COVID-19.

This clone was counted between two and nine times. The genes are TRBV6-1 and TRBJ2-7, with D tentatively TRBD1 (6 bases). Germline V gives CDR1 MNHNS, CDR2 SASEGT. Trimming pared 2 bases from V and 6 bases from J, leaving 14 bases between. This CDR3 is 14 amino acids long. CDR3 loop: CASSEQYRVGEQYF. CDR3 DNA sequence: TGTGCCAGCAGTGAACAGTACAGGGTAGGCGAGCAGTACTTC.

This rearrangement joins TRBV2 to TRBJ1-3, with D perhaps TRBD1 (6 bases). From germline, CDR1 is SNHLY and CDR2 FYNNEI. The CDR3 consists of 17 residues. Trimming took off 7 bases at V and 1 base at J, with 20 bases between the two ends. The CDR3 DNA follows: TGTGCCAGCACCCTGAGGGACATCGGATTATCTGGAAACACCATATATTTT. Encoded protein: CASTLRDIGLSGNTIYF. Variable domain in full (rest from reference TRBV2 and TRBJ1-3): EPEVTQTPSHQVTQMGQEVILRCVPISNHLYFYWYRQILGQKVEFLVSFYNNEISEKSEIFDDQFSVERPDGSNFTLKIRSTKLEDSAMYFCASTLRDIGLSGNTIYFGEGSWLTVV.

This clone is a singleton in its sample. This chain uses TRBV2 with TRBJ1-5, with D possibly being TRBD1 (5 bases). Germline CDR1 is SNHLY and CDR2 is FYNNEI. This CDR3 is built from 12 residues. V shed 3 bases and J shed 6 bases, with 6 bases lying between them. The CDR3 nucleotides are TGTGCCAGCAGTGATACAGGTCAGCCCCAGCATTTT. Translation: CASSDTGQPQHF.

This clone was picked up a small number of times. The DNA for the CDR3 is TGTGCCAGCAGCTTGGGGGGCCCAGGGGCGTCAGGCTACACCTTC. This codes for CASSLGGPGASGYTF. The genes are TRBV5-4 and TRBJ1-2; possible D gene TRBD1, 6 bases. V was cut by 0 bases and J by 8 bases, with 17 bases left in between. Per germline, CDR1 SGHNT and CDR2 YYREEE (reference sequence). The CDR3 covers 15 residues.